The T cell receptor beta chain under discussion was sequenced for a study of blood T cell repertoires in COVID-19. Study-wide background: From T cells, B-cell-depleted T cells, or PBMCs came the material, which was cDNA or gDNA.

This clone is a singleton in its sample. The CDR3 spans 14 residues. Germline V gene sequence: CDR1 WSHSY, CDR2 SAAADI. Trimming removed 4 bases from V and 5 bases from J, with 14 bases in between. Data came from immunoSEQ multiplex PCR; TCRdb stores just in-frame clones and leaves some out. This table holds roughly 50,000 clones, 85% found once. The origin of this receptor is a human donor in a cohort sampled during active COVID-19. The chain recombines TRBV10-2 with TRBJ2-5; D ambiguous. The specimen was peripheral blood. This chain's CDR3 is CASSGVGVGETQYF. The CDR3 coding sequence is TGCGCCAGCAGTGGAGTTGGAGTTGGGGAGACCCAGTACTTC.